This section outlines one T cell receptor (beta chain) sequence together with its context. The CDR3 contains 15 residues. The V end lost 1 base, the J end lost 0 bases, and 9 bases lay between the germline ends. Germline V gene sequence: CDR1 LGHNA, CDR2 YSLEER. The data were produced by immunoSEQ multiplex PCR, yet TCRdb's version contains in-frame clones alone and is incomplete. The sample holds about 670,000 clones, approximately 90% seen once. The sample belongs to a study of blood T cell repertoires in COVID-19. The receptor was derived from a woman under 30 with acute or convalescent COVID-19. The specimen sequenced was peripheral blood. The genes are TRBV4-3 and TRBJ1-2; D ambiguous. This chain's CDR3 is CASSQGHISNYGYTF. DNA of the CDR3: TGCGCCAGCAGCCAAGGGCACATTTCTAACTATGGCTACACCTTC.